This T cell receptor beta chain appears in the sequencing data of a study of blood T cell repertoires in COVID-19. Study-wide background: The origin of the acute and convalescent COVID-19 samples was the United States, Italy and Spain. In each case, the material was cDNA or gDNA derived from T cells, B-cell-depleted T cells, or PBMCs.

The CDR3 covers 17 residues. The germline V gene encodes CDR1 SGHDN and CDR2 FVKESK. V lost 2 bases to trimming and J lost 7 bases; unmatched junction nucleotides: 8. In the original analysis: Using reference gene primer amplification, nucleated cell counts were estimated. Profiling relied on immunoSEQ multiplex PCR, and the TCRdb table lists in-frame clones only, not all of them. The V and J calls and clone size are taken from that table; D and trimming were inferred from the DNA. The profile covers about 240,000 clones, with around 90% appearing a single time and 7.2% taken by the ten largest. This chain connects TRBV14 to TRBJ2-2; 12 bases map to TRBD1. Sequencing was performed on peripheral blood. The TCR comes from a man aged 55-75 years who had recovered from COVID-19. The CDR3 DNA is TGTGCCAGCAGCCAACTCCCGGGACAGGGGGCAAACGGGGAGCTGTTTTTT. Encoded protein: CASSQLPGQGANGELFF.